Listed here is a single T cell receptor (beta chain). The data were produced by immunoSEQ multiplex PCR, yet TCRdb's version contains in-frame clones alone and is incomplete. The table has fewer than 200,000 clones, roughly 90% seen once. This CDR3 comprises 14 residues. V lost 6 bases, J lost 3 bases, and 12 bases lay in between. Germline CDR1 and CDR2: SNHLY and FYNNEI. This specimen comes from a study of control samples from healthy donors and cancer patients. The rearrangement links TRBV2 to TRBJ1-3; maybe TRBD1 (6 bases). This TCR was sampled from a man aged 30 to 45 in good health. The sequenced material came from blood. CDR3 sequence (DNA): TGTGCCAGCAGGAGGGGGAAGGATGGAAACACCATATATTTT. It specifies CASRRGKDGNTIYF.